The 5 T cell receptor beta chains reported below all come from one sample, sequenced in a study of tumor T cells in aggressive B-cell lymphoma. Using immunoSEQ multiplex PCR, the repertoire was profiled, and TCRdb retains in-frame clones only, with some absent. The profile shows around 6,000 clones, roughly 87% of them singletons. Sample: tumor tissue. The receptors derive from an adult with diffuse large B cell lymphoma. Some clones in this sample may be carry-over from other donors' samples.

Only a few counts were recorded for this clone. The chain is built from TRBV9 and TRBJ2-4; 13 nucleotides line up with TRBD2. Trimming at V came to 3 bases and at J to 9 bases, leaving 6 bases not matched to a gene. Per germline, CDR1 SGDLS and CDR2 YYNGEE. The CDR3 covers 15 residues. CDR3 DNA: TGTGCCAGCAGCGGGACTAGCGGGAGTACCGGCATTCAGTACTTC. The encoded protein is CASSGTSGSTGIQYF.

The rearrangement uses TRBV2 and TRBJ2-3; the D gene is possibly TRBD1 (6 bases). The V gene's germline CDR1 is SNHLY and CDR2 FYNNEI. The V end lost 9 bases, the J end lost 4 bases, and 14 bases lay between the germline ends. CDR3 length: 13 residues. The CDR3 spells CARQGREPDTQYF. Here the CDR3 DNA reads TGTGCCAGACAGGGAAGGGAGCCAGATACGCAGTATTTT.

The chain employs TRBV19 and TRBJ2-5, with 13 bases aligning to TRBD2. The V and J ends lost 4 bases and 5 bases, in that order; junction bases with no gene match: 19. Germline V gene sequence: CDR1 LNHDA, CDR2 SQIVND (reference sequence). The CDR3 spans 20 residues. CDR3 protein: CASSTHTTSGGPARRETQYF. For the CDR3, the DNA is TGTGCCAGTAGTACCCACACGACTAGCGGGGGGCCCGCCCGTCGTGAGACCCAGTACTTC.

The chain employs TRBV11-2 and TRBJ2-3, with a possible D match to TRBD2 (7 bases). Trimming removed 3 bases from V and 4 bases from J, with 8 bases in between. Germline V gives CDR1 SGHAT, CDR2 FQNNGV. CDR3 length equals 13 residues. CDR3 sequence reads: CASSLGGPDTQYF. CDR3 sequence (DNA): TGTGCCAGCAGCTTGGGGGGGCCAGATACGCAGTATTTT.

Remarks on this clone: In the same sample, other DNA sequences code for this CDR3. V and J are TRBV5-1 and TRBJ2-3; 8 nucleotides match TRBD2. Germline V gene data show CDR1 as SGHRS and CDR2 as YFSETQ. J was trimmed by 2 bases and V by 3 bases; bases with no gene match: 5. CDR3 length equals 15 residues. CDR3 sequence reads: CASSSGGGNTDTQYF. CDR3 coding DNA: TGCGCCAGCAGCTCCGGCGGGGGGAACACAGATACGCAGTATTTT.